The 26 T cell receptor beta chains given below trace back to one sample, sequenced in a study of blood T cell repertoires in COVID-19 (dated by TCRdb to the early 2020s). Library preparation was by the immunoSEQ multiplex PCR assay. TCRdb carries this immuneACCESS record with in-frame sequences only. Its versions omit some clonotypes, under half of them owing to an unresolved V gene in the studies checked, with the rest unexplained. The table for this sample lists approximately 230,000 clones; under 90% of them were counted only once. The ten largest account for more than 1.5% of the sample. The specimen was PBMCs or T cells enriched from blood (not recorded which). All receptors come from a middle-aged man who had recovered from COVID-19.

The V and J genes are TRBV18 and TRBJ2-7, with 12 positions matching TRBD2. CDR3 length: 17 amino acids. CDR1 is KGHSH, CDR2 LQKENI, per germline. V was clipped by 2 bases and J by 7 bases; unmatched bases: 12. The CDR3 DNA follows: TGTGCCAGCTCACCAGGCCTAGCGGGGGGGCGGTCGCGAGAGCAGTACTTC. It specifies CASSPGLAGGRSREQYF. Complete variable domain (other parts from reference TRBV18 and TRBJ2-7): NAGVMQNPRHLVRRRGQEARLRCSPMKGHSHVYWYRQLPEEGLKFMVYLQKENIIDESGMPKERFSAEFPKEGPSILRIQQVVRGDSAAYFCASSPGLAGGRSREQYFGPGTRLTVT.

The chain couples TRBV6-5 to TRBJ1-4; D possibly corresponds to TRBD1 (5 bases). CDR1 and CDR2 (germline): MNHEY, SVGAGI. The CDR3 length is 15 residues. V was clipped by 6 bases and J by 0 bases, with 11 bases between them. CDR3 region: CASRISGSTNEKLFF. In nucleotides, the CDR3 is TGTGCCAGCAGGATCTCAGGGTCAACTAATGAAAAACTGTTTTTT.

The chain is built from TRBV7-2 and TRBJ1-6, with D possibly being TRBD1 (6 bases). The V gene's germline CDR1 is SGHTA and CDR2 FQGNSA. Trimming removed 1 base from V and 7 bases from J, with 17 bases in between. This CDR3 is 17 amino acids long. CDR3 coding DNA: TGTGCCAGCAGCTTAGGCCCGTACAGGGTTTCGAATTCACCCCTCCACTTT. Encoded protein: CASSLGPYRVSNSPLHF.

V usage is TRBV28 and J usage is TRBJ1-4; 9 bases agree with TRBD1. Germline loops: CDR1 MDHEN, CDR2 SYDVKM. The CDR3 covers 15 residues. J was trimmed by 3 bases and V by 8 bases; bases with no gene match: 7. The CDR3 loop is CASHRGRTSNEKLFF. CDR3 coding DNA: TGTGCCAGCCACAGGGGGCGTACCTCTAATGAAAAACTGTTTTTT.

This clone was picked up one time. The chain joins TRBV4-2 to TRBJ1-1; D is unclear. V lost 0 bases and J lost 10, with 18 bases in between. CDR1 and CDR2 (germline): LGHNA, YNFKEQ. The CDR3 is 15 amino acids. The chain's CDR3 is CASSQELQAGRVAFF. CDR3 coding DNA: TGTGCCAGCAGCCAAGAATTGCAGGCGGGAAGAGTAGCTTTCTTT.

The chain carries TRBV7-2 and TRBJ1-2, with 7 bases identical to TRBD1. Losses at the gene ends were 4 bases for V and 5 bases for J; bases not matched to a gene: 10. The CDR3 loop spans 15 amino acids. CDR1 is SGHTA and CDR2 is FQGNSA in the germline V gene. CDR3 nucleotide sequence: TGTGCCAGCAGCTCGGGACAGCCGAATATTTATGGCTACACCTTC. It specifies CASSSGQPNIYGYTF.

This rearrangement joins TRBV27 to TRBJ1-3, with a tentative D call TRBD1 (6 bases). V gave up 9 bases and J gave up 0 bases, with 9 bases separating them. Germline V gene sequence: CDR1 MNHEY, CDR2 SMNVEV (reference sequence). The CDR3 has 13 residues. In DNA, the CDR3 is TGTGCCAGTCAGGACAGCTCTGGAAACACCATATATTTT. Its translation: CASQDSSGNTIYF.

This chain joins TRBV7-2 and TRBJ1-1, with 7 positions matching TRBD1. V lost 1 base and J lost 3; bases outside the gene matches: 2. The CDR3 is 14 amino acids. The germline V gene encodes CDR1 SGHTA and CDR2 FQGNSA. Written as DNA, the CDR3 is TGTGCCAGCAGCTTAGAGGGGGCATACACTGAAGCTTTCTTT. Its protein is CASSLEGAYTEAFF. The full variable domain, its missing parts supplied by reference TRBV7-2 and TRBJ1-1, is GAGVSQSPSNKVTEKGKDVELRCDPISGHTALYWYRQSLGQGLEFLIYFQGNSAPDKSGLPSDRFSAERTGGSVSTLTIQRTQQEDSAVYLCASSLEGAYTEAFFGQGTRLTVV.

The rearrangement links TRBV29-1 to TRBJ2-3; possible D gene TRBD2, 7 bases. Trimming cost V 5 bases and J 4 bases, with 16 bases left between them. The germline V gene has CDR1 SQVTM and CDR2 ANQGSEA. The CDR3 has 14 residues. The CDR3 DNA reads as TGCAGCGTTCCCGCGGGGGCTAGACCAGATACGCAGTATTTT. Its protein product is CSVPAGARPDTQYF.

V usage is TRBV7-2 and J usage is TRBJ1-2, with TRBD1 matching over 8 bases. Germline-derived CDR1 and CDR2 are SGHTA and FQGNSA. CDR3 length: 14 residues. Germline trimming cut 4 bases from V and 3 bases from J; bases unmatched to any gene: 4. The CDR3: CASSSTGEDYGYTF. CDR3 coding DNA: TGTGCCAGCAGCTCGACAGGGGAGGACTATGGCTACACCTTC.

This chain connects TRBV5-1 to TRBJ1-2; 7 bases are shared with TRBD1. CDR1 SGHRS and CDR2 YFSETQ come from the germline V gene. The junction had 5 bases not matched to a gene; V was cut back by 2 bases and J by 1 base. The CDR3 totals 15 residues. The DNA for the CDR3 is TGCGCCAGCAGCTTCGGGACAGCCATTAACTATGGCTACACCTTC. Translating gives CASSFGTAINYGYTF.

The chain recombines TRBV7-9 with TRBJ2-7; 8 nucleotides align to TRBD1. The CDR3 sequence is 15 residues long. The trim removed 5 bases at V and 7 bases at J, leaving 13 bases unmatched. Looked up from germline, CDR1 is SEHNR and CDR2 is FQNEAQ (reference sequence). CDR3 in DNA: TGTGCCAGCAGCACCTGGACAGGGACACCTGCGGAGCAGTACTTC. Its protein is CASSTWTGTPAEQYF. Supplemented by reference TRBV7-9 and TRBJ2-7, the full variable domain reads DTGVSQNPRHKITKRGQNVTFRCDPISEHNRLYWYRQTLGQGPEFLTYFQNEAQLEKSRLLSDRFSAERPKGSFSTLEIQRTEQGDSAMYLCASSTWTGTPAEQYFGPGTRLTVT.

This chain uses TRBV5-1 with TRBJ2-3; TRBD2 aligns across 10 bases. This CDR3 is 15 amino acids long. The V gene's germline CDR1 is SGHRS and CDR2 YFSETQ. With V trimmed by 2 bases and J by 4 bases, 4 bases remained unmatched. The CDR3 DNA is TGCGCCAGCAGCTTAGCTAGCGGGGGCGCAGATACGCAGTATTTT. It codes for CASSLASGGADTQYF.

The gene calls are TRBV5-5 and TRBJ1-3; D might be TRBD1 (5 bases). Germline loops: CDR1 SGHKS, CDR2 YYEKEE (reference sequence). The CDR3 runs to 16 residues. The V gene lost 1 base and the J gene lost 4 bases, with 15 bases spanning the gap. The CDR3 protein is CASSLSFWGDGNTIYF. The CDR3 nucleotides read TGTGCCAGCAGCTTGAGTTTCTGGGGGGACGGAAACACCATATATTTT.

As concerns this clone: A junction end diverges from the germline sequence, so it may reflect a read error. This chain links TRBV5-4 with TRBJ2-2, with D uncertain. The length of the CDR3 is 13 residues. CDR1 SGHNT and CDR2 YYREEE come from the germline V gene (reference sequence). CDR3 residues: CASSFSNSGELFF. The CDR3 bases are TGTGCCAGCAGCTTTTCTAACAGCGGGGAGCTGTTTTTT. Using reference TRBV5-4 and TRBJ2-2 for the parts outside the CDR3, the full variable domain is ETGVTQSPTHLIKTRGQQVTLRCSSQSGHNTVSWYQQALGQGPQFIFQYYREEENGRGNFPPRFSGLQFPNYSSELNVNALELDDSALYLCASSFSNSGELFFGEGSRLTVL.

This clone has just one count. The J gene is TRBJ1-2, the V gene TRBV25-1; TRBD1 might be the D (5 bases). Germline values: CDR1 MGHDK, CDR2 SYGVNS. CDR3 length: 16 amino acids. The V and J ends lost 2 bases and 4 bases respectively, with 17 bases between them. CDR3 sequence: CASSEGDSITTYGYTF. In nucleotides, the CDR3 is TGTGCCAGCAGTGAAGGAGACAGTATCACGACCTATGGCTACACCTTC.

The chain has TRBV19 and TRBJ1-2, with D perhaps TRBD1 (5 bases). This CDR3 contains 12 residues. Between the trimmed V and J ends, which lost 2 bases and 8 bases, there was a span of 9 bases. The germline V gene encodes CDR1 LNHDA and CDR2 SQIVND (reference sequence). CDR3 sequence (DNA): TGTGCCAGTAGTATAACGCCAGGGGGCTACACCTTC. As protein: CASSITPGGYTF.

The chain links TRBV7-9 to TRBJ2-3; D not resolved. The CDR3 consists of 13 residues. Trimming cost V 4 bases and J 5 bases, with 10 bases left between them. Germline lookup yields CDR1 SEHNR and CDR2 FQNEAQ (reference sequence). The CDR3 loop reads CASSSSNGDTQYF. CDR3 DNA: TGTGCCAGCAGCTCGAGCAACGGAGATACGCAGTATTTT.

CDR3 DNA: TGTGCCAGCAGCCTCATGCGGGGGGCCCTTGAGCAGTTCTTC. Translated: CASSLMRGALEQFF. V is TRBV3-1 (or the pseudogene TRBV3-2) and J is TRBJ2-1, with 8 bases identical to TRBD2. Looked up from germline, CDR1 is LGHDT and CDR2 is YNNKEL (reference sequence). The ends lost 4 bases at V and 9 bases at J; junction bases unmatched: 8. The CDR3 is 14 amino acids.

This clone was detected only once. The chain is built from TRBV6-2 or TRBV6-3 and TRBJ1-2; D perhaps matches TRBD1 (6 bases). The CDR3 consists of 14 residues. Trimming pared 5 bases from V and 4 bases from J, leaving 14 bases between. Germline CDR1 MNHEY, CDR2 SVGEGT. The CDR3 nucleotides are TGTGCCAGCAGTCGTGGGGGCATGGTCTATGGCTACACCTTC. This codes for CASSRGGMVYGYTF.

The genes are TRBV30 and TRBJ1-6; 7 bases fit TRBD1. Germline CDR1 and CDR2: GTSNPN and SVGIG (reference sequence). The CDR3 loop spans 13 amino acids. The ends lost 5 bases at V and 4 bases at J; junction bases unmatched: 2. CDR3 nucleotides: TGTGCCTGGGGGACAGATTATAATTCACCCCTCCACTTT. Translating it yields CAWGTDYNSPLHF.

A single count supports this clone. The chain has TRBV19 and TRBJ1-2, with 7 bases matching TRBD1. J gave up 2 bases and V 4 bases, and 7 bases lay outside the gene matches. Germline V gene data show CDR1 as LNHDA and CDR2 as SQIVND (reference sequence). The CDR3 is 15 amino acids. CDR3 region: CASSTLGQRNYGYTF. The CDR3 DNA sequence: TGTGCCAGTAGTACCCTGGGACAGCGAAACTATGGCTACACCTTC.

The table lists this clone with a count of one. The chain carries TRBV19 and TRBJ1-2, with 8 nucleotides matching TRBD1. Germline V lookup: CDR1 LNHDA, CDR2 SQIVND (reference sequence). V lost 1 base and J lost 7; bases outside the gene matches: 5. This CDR3 has 14 amino acids. DNA of the CDR3: TGTGCCAGTAGTATAGTCCCCGGGACAGGTGGCTACACCTTC. This gives the protein CASSIVPGTGGYTF.

This clone was recorded once. The chain joins TRBV27 to TRBJ2-3; TRBD2 matches at 12 bases. CDR1 is MNHEY, CDR2 SMNVEV, per germline (reference sequence). CDR3 length: 17 residues. Trimming cost V 0 bases and J 10 bases; bases outside gene matches: 11. CDR3 protein: CASSLSRLAGEAGAQYF. The CDR3 DNA follows: TGTGCCAGCAGTTTATCGCGACTAGCGGGAGAGGCTGGCGCGCAGTATTTT.

The V call is TRBV19, the J call TRBJ2-3; D is unclear. Deletions cut 6 bases from V and 5 bases from J, with 12 bases between. Germline V gene data show CDR1 as LNHDA and CDR2 as SQIVND (reference sequence). The CDR3 is made up of 13 amino acids. In nucleotides, the CDR3 is TGTGCCAGTAGCCTCAAACTTGGAGATACGCAGTATTTT. It translates to CASSLKLGDTQYF.

The chain carries TRBV5-4 and TRBJ1-2; D ambiguous. The CDR3 spans 19 residues. V dropped 5 bases and J dropped 0 bases, with 26 bases sitting between them. In germline, CDR1 is SGHNT, CDR2 YYREEE (reference sequence). The CDR3, as DNA: TGTGCCAGCAGACCCATACTCAACCTATGGGCATCTCCTAACTATGGCTACACCTTC. Protein product: CASRPILNLWASPNYGYTF.